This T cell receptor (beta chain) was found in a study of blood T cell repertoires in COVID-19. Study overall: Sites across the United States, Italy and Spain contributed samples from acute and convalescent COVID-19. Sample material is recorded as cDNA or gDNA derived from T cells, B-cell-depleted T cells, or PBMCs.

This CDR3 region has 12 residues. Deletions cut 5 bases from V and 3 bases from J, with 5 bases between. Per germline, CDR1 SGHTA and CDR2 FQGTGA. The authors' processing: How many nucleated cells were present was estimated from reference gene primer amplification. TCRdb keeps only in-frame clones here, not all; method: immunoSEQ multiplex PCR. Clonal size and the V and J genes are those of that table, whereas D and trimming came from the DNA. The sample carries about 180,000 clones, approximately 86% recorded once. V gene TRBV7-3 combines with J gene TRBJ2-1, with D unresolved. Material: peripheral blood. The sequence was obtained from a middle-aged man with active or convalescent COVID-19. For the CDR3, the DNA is TGTGCCAGCAGCGAGAACTACAATGAGCAGTTCTTC. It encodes CASSENYNEQFF.